Below, 30 T cell receptor beta chains from the same sample are listed, as sequenced in a study of identical twins. Each CDR3 protein gets one entry after TCRdb re-called the 5' RACE reads with MiXCR. The data contain 500,000 to 600,000 distinct CDR3 sequences, about 20% of them seen just once; the ten biggest clones take up about 0.99%. These data also formed part of another study, on T cells expressing NK-cell markers.

The source material was CD4+ T cells sorted from blood. The receptors were sampled from a young woman in good health.

This chain connects TRBV5-1 to TRBJ1-2; tentative D call: TRBD1 (5 bases). Germline assignment: CDR1 SGHRS and CDR2 YFSETQ. The CDR3 length is 15 residues. V was cut by 1 base and J by 1 base, with 11 bases left in between. The CDR3 DNA is TGCGCCAGCAGCTTGACCAGGGACCATAACTATGGCTACACCTTC. This sequence encodes CASSLTRDHNYGYTF.

The chain uses TRBV4-3 and TRBJ2-3; a possible D gene is TRBD2 (5 bases). Germline V lookup: CDR1 LGHNA, CDR2 YSLEER. The CDR3 covers 16 residues. V dropped 1 base and J dropped 6 bases, with 17 bases sitting between them. DNA for the CDR3: TGCGCCAGCAGCCAAGTCCAATCGGGAAGTCATGATACGCAGTATTTT. Amino acid sequence: CASSQVQSGSHDTQYF.

The rearrangement links TRBV12-3 or TRBV12-4 to TRBJ1-4; D not resolved. With 1 base removed from V and 10 bases from J, the gap between germline ends came to 13 bases. This CDR3 comprises 14 residues. The CDR3 coding sequence is TGTGCCAGCAGTTTAGAGGGTCGCCGAGCAAAACTGTTTTTT. Translation: CASSLEGRRAKLFF.

In this sample, this clonotype turned up a few times. This chain joins TRBV5-6 and TRBJ1-6; D is uncertain. The V end was cut by 2 bases, the J end by 11 bases, with 11 bases between. CDR1 is SGHDT and CDR2 is YYEEEE in the germline V gene. The CDR3 is 13 amino acids. The CDR3 loop is CASSLVTAAPLHF. The CDR3 nucleotides are TGTGCCAGCAGCTTAGTGACCGCGGCACCCCTCCACTTT.

There are a few counts of this clonotype. This chain connects TRBV12-3 or TRBV12-4 to TRBJ1-1, with D uncertain. V gave up 9 bases and J gave up 8 bases, with 10 bases separating them. The CDR3 extends over 10 amino acids. The DNA of the CDR3 is TGTGCCAGTGCTACGAGAGAAGCTTTCTTT. Amino acid sequence: CASATREAFF.

This clonotype was seen only a few times. The V call is TRBV5-5, the J call TRBJ2-2; perhaps TRBD2 as D (5 bases). V was trimmed by 3 bases and J by 7 bases, leaving 13 bases between them. This CDR3 contains 14 residues. CDR1 SGHKS and CDR2 YYEKEE come from the germline V gene (reference sequence). The CDR3 is CASSSGPSIGELFF. As DNA, the CDR3 is TGTGCCAGCAGCTCCGGACCTAGCATCGGGGAGCTGTTTTTT.

This clonotype has just a few counts. The V call is TRBV5-1, the J call TRBJ1-1; D call uncertain. Trimming stripped 0 bases from V and 4 bases from J, with 16 bases between. Germline V CDR1 and CDR2: SGHRS, YFSETQ. The CDR3 is 16 residues long. As DNA, the CDR3 is TGCGCCAGCAGCTTGGCCATAACGTTTAGTCCCACTGAAGCTTTCTTT. Translation: CASSLAITFSPTEAFF.

The chain couples TRBV6-5 to TRBJ2-1, with D perhaps assigned TRBD1 or TRBD2 (6 bases each). CDR1 and CDR2 (germline): MNHEY, SVGAGI. CDR3 length equals 16 residues. V gave up 0 bases and J gave up 7 bases, with 16 bases separating them. The CDR3 protein is CASSYSPMGGGNEQFF. The CDR3, as DNA: TGTGCCAGCAGTTACTCCCCCATGGGGGGCGGAAATGAGCAGTTCTTC.

The table lists this clonotype with a few counts. The chain carries TRBV3-1 and TRBJ2-3; the match to TRBD2 covers 10 bases. With 6 bases clipped from V and 4 bases from J, the junction kept 7 bases outside the gene matches. The CDR3 totals 15 residues. Germline V gene lookup returns CDR1 LGHDT and CDR2 YNNKEL (reference sequence). This CDR3 is CASRRSGRAADTQYF. DNA of the CDR3: TGTGCCAGCAGACGGAGCGGGAGGGCTGCAGATACGCAGTATTTT.

This clonotype showed up many times. The chain joins TRBV9 to TRBJ2-5, with D tentatively TRBD1 (5 bases). CDR3 size: 13 residues. Germline CDR1 SGDLS, CDR2 YYNGEE. The V end was cut by 2 bases, the J end by 2 bases, with 7 bases between. Here the CDR3 reads CASSVQGQETQYF. The CDR3, as DNA: TGTGCCAGCAGCGTCCAGGGACAAGAGACCCAGTACTTC.

The chain recombines TRBV12-3 or TRBV12-4 with TRBJ2-3; 12 bases map to TRBD2. The length of the CDR3 is 16 residues. The V segment lost 5 bases and the J segment 4 bases; nucleotides outside the gene matches: 7. CDR3 sequence (DNA): TGTGCCAGCAGTGAAAGACTAGCGGGAGCGGCAGATACGCAGTATTTT. Residues: CASSERLAGAADTQYF.

The V call is TRBV12-3 or TRBV12-4, the J call TRBJ2-1; 7 bases align to TRBD2. CDR3 length equals 14 residues. The J segment lost 3 bases and the V segment lost 7 bases, leaving 6 bases of the junction unmatched. The CDR3 region has the DNA TGTGCCAGCACCCCCCGGGGGGACTACAATGAGCAGTTCTTC. Translation: CASTPRGDYNEQFF.

A single count supports this clonotype. This sequence joins TRBV6-5 and TRBJ1-6; perhaps TRBD1 as D (5 bases). Trimming removed 0 bases at V and 13 bases at J, with 19 bases between. This CDR3 spans 16 amino acids. Germline V gene sequence: CDR1 MNHEY, CDR2 SVGAGI. This chain's CDR3 is CASSYSITAVGGPLHF. CDR3 in DNA: TGTGCCAGCAGTTACTCTATTACAGCCGTTGGGGGGCCCCTCCACTTT.

The rearrangement uses TRBV12-3 or TRBV12-4 and TRBJ1-6; D is undetermined. The germline V and J ends were trimmed by 2 bases and 2 bases, with 10 bases remaining between them. The CDR3 consists of 16 residues. The CDR3 sequence is CASSLRGATYNSPLHF. The DNA of the CDR3 is TGTGCCAGCAGTTTACGGGGAGCCACCTATAATTCACCCCTCCACTTT.

This clonotype was detected only a few times. CDR3 nucleotides: TGTGCCAGCTCAAGGTCGTTAAGTATGGGGACCCAGTACTTC. Protein product: CASSRSLSMGTQYF. The chain employs TRBV27 and TRBJ2-5; no clear D. The CDR3 is 14 residues long. Between the trimmed V and J ends, which lost 8 bases and 7 bases, there was a span of 20 bases. Germline loops: CDR1 MNHEY, CDR2 SMNVEV (reference sequence).

The chain links TRBV5-1 to TRBJ2-2; 7 bases fit TRBD1. CDR1 and CDR2 from the germline V gene are SGHRS and YFSETQ. The length of the CDR3 is 14 residues. The V gene end was trimmed by 6 bases and the J gene end by 4 bases; junction bases not matched to a gene: 6. CDR3 bases: TGCGCCAGCACCCGGACAGGAAGCACCGGGGAGCTGTTTTTT. This codes for CASTRTGSTGELFF.

This sequence joins TRBV7-2 and TRBJ2-1; possibly TRBD1 or TRBD2 for D (5 bases each). Germline V lookup: CDR1 SGHTA, CDR2 FQGNSA. This CDR3 contains 11 residues. The V end was cut by 5 bases, the J end by 12 bases, with 11 bases between. The CDR3 DNA reads as TGTGCCAGCAGCGCCCCGGGACCGCAGTTCTTC. Amino acid sequence: CASSAPGPQFF.

The chain links TRBV9 to TRBJ2-1, with unresolved D. The CDR3 consists of 15 residues. Looked up from germline, CDR1 is SGDLS and CDR2 is YYNGEE. V shed 4 bases and J shed 0 bases, with 11 bases lying between them. The chain's CDR3 is CASSLQGNSYNEQFF. The DNA of the CDR3 is TGTGCCAGCAGCCTCCAAGGGAACTCCTACAATGAGCAGTTCTTC.

V and J are TRBV20-1 and TRBJ2-7; 8 nucleotides match TRBD2. J was trimmed by 6 bases and V by 1 base; bases with no gene match: 5. The CDR3 is 13 residues long. Germline CDR1 DFQATT, CDR2 SNEGSKA (reference sequence). For the CDR3, the DNA is TGCAGTGCTAGAGTCACGGGGGGGCTCGAGCAGTACTTC. It encodes CSARVTGGLEQYF.

The chain has TRBV7-8 and TRBJ2-5; TRBD2 matches 11 bases. Trimming took 2 bases from V and 3 from J; bases not matched to a gene: 5. The CDR3 is 16 residues long. Germline CDR1 is SGHVS and CDR2 is FQNEAQ. The CDR3 bases are TGTGCCAGCAGCTTACTGGCTAGCGGGAGGAAAGAGACCCAGTACTTC. It specifies CASSLLASGRKETQYF. Full variable domain (outside the CDR3, taken from reference TRBV7-8 and TRBJ2-5): GAGVSQSPRYKVAKRGQDVALRCDPISGHVSLFWYQQALGQGPEFLTYFQNEAQLDKSGLPSDRFFAERPEGSVSTLKIQRTQQEDSAVYLCASSLLASGRKETQYFGPGTRLLVL.

The sample holds many counts of this clonotype. The chain joins TRBV20-1 to TRBJ2-1; D ambiguous. Germline lookup yields CDR1 DFQATT and CDR2 SNEGSKA (reference sequence). The CDR3 contains 14 residues. V dropped 4 bases and J dropped 0 bases, with 10 bases sitting between them. This CDR3 reads CSAKAPSSYNEQFF. CDR3 bases: TGCAGTGCTAAGGCACCGAGCTCCTACAATGAGCAGTTCTTC.

This clonotype was counted a few times. V and J are TRBV20-1 and TRBJ2-1; D is tentatively TRBD1 or TRBD2 (5 bases each). V shed 3 bases and J shed 0 bases, with 12 bases lying between them. CDR1 and CDR2 (germline): DFQATT, SNEGSKA (reference sequence). The length of the CDR3 is 15 residues. This CDR3 is CSASGATSSYNEQFF. The CDR3 DNA sequence: TGCAGTGCTAGCGGGGCGACCAGCTCCTACAATGAGCAGTTCTTC.

The chain links TRBV10-3 to TRBJ2-2; the match to TRBD1 covers 9 bases. CDR1 is ENHRY, CDR2 SYGVKD, per germline. After removal of 10 bases from V and 4 bases from J, the junction contained 10 bases not matched to a gene. The CDR3 consists of 15 residues. As DNA, the CDR3 is TGTGCCAGCCGGTCAGAGGGACAGGGCACCGGGGAGCTGTTTTTT. Protein sequence: CASRSEGQGTGELFF.

The V gene is TRBV6-1, the J gene TRBJ1-1, with a weak D call TRBD1 (6 bases). Looked up from germline, CDR1 is MNHNS and CDR2 is SASEGT. Deletions cut 7 bases from V and 11 bases from J, with 20 bases between. This CDR3 is built from 13 residues. The CDR3 reads CASKGTGGAPAFF. The CDR3 DNA is TGTGCCAGCAAGGGAACGGGGGGCGCCCCCGCTTTCTTT.

Many counts were recorded for this clonotype. The chain combines TRBV6-5 with TRBJ2-5; TRBD2 matches 13 bases. The CDR3 is 16 residues long. With V trimmed by 0 bases and J by 2 bases, 0 bases remained unmatched. Germline-derived CDR1 and CDR2 are MNHEY and SVGAGI. CDR3 DNA sequence: TGTGCCAGCAGTTACTCACTAGCGGGAGGGCAAGAGACCCAGTACTTC. It translates to CASSYSLAGGQETQYF.

The CDR3 spells CASSYSRWTETQYF. CDR3 nucleotide sequence: TGTGCCAGCAGTTACTCTAGGTGGACGGAGACCCAGTACTTC. The chain links TRBV6-5 to TRBJ2-5; D is uncertain. The length of the CDR3 is 14 residues. V was cut by 0 bases and J by 5 bases, with 10 bases left in between. CDR1 MNHEY and CDR2 SVGAGI come from the germline V gene.

The table lists this clonotype with a few counts. The chain links TRBV24-1 to TRBJ2-1; 7 bases line up with TRBD2. From germline, CDR1 is KGHDR and CDR2 SFDVKD. J lost 4 bases, V lost 5 bases, and 7 bases had no gene match. This CDR3 is 15 amino acids long. The CDR3 sequence: CATSAGAGPYNEQFF. As DNA, the CDR3 is TGTGCCACCAGTGCGGGAGCGGGACCTTACAATGAGCAGTTCTTC.

As DNA, the CDR3 is TGCAGTGCCCGGCCCAAGGGCCCCAAAAACATTCAGTACTTC. Amino acids: CSARPKGPKNIQYF. The chain couples TRBV20-1 to TRBJ2-4; D unclear. V gave up 6 bases and J gave up 2 bases, with 14 bases separating them. Germline V gives CDR1 DFQATT, CDR2 SNEGSKA (reference sequence). This CDR3 contains 14 residues.

In this sample, this clonotype turned up many times. V usage is TRBV6-6 and J usage is TRBJ2-7; D is perhaps TRBD1 (6 bases). Trimming pared 5 bases from V and 7 bases from J, leaving 15 bases between. The CDR3 length is 13 residues. Germline V gene data show CDR1 as MNHNY and CDR2 as SVGAGI (reference sequence). The CDR3 nucleotides are TGTGCCAGCAGTCGAGGGGGTTCGTGGGAGCAGTACTTC. It is translated as CASSRGGSWEQYF.

The V call is TRBV10-3, the J call TRBJ1-1, with D possibly being TRBD1 (6 bases). Per the germline V gene, CDR1 is ENHRY and CDR2 is SYGVKD. V was trimmed by 8 bases and J by 1 base, leaving 14 bases between them. The CDR3 extends over 14 amino acids. CDR3 nucleotides: TGTGCCATCGGGGGGGCAGATGGGAACACTGAAGCTTTCTTT. Its translation is CAIGGADGNTEAFF.